This is a list of T cell receptor beta chains from one sample in a study of neurological immune-mediated disorders. TCRdb fed the 5' RACE reads into MiXCR, producing one record per CDR3 protein. This sample carries 100,000 or so distinct CDR3 sequences, less than 15% of them seen once, and the ten largest clones take approximately 5%. Sequencing was carried out using PBMCs. Receptor source: a female donor with HTLV-1-associated myelopathy (HAM/TSP). The CDR3 runs from the conserved cysteine through the conserved F or W. The order of the fields is V gene, clone size, D gene, J gene, CDR3 DNA, CDR3 protein. A D gene is named only where the DNA matches it firmly. Where a row states a size, it is once, few, many or the class of an expanded clone; other rows omit it.

TRBV9	many	.	TRBJ2-7	TGTGCCAGCAGCGCATCTGGGAACGTCTACGAGCAGTACTTC	CASSASGNVYEQYF
TRBV20-1	many	TRBD1	TRBJ1-1	TGCAGTGCTAGTAATAGTGGACAGGGTAACACTGAAGCTTTCTTT	CSASNSGQGNTEAFF
TRBV9	many	.	TRBJ1-1	TGTGCCAGCAGCGTAAGCCCCGAGAACACTGAAGCTTTCTTT	CASSVSPENTEAFF
TRBV7-9	.	.	TRBJ1-3	TGTGCCAGCAGCTCAACAGGGATCAACACCGGAAACACCATAGATTTC	CASSSTGINTGNTIDF
TRBV7-9	many	.	TRBJ2-7	TGTGCCAGCAGACTTGATAGCGGACCGTACTTC	CASRLDSGPYF
TRBV3-1	many	.	TRBJ2-2	TGTGCCAGCAACGGCCTTCATGGGGGGGAGCTGTTTTTT	CASNGLHGGELFF
TRBV6-2/TRBV6-3	many	.	TRBJ1-4	TGTGCCAGCAGACGCCCGTGGGGAGTAAGTGAAAAACTGTTTTTT	CASRRPWGVSEKLFF
TRBV9	many	.	TRBJ2-6	TGTGCCAGCAGCGTAGCCCCGACAGGCTCTGGGGCCAACGTCCTGACTTTC	CASSVAPTGSGANVLTF
TRBV14	few	TRBD1	TRBJ1-1	TGTGCCAGCAGCCAGACAGGGGGGCCCAACGAAGCTTTCTTT	CASSQTGGPNEAFF
TRBV7-2	many	.	TRBJ2-3	TGTGCCAGCAGCATCCGGGACCTCATAGGAGATACGCAGTATTTT	CASSIRDLIGDTQYF
TRBV14	many	TRBD1	TRBJ2-5	TGTGCCAGCAGCCCGTACACCGGGACAGAAGAGACCCAGTACTTC	CASSPYTGTEETQYF
TRBV29-1	many	.	TRBJ2-3	TGCAGCGTTGGGCGGGGGCGCGGGGAAAATACGCAGTATTTT	CSVGRGRGENTQYF
TRBV7-9	many	TRBD1	TRBJ2-3	TGTGCCAGCAGCCCCCAGGGACAGTTCACAGATACGCAGTATTTT	CASSPQGQFTDTQYF
TRBV6-4	few	TRBD1	TRBJ1-5	TGTGCCAGCAGTATCGACAGGGTTAAGCCCCAGCATTTT	CASSIDRVKPQHF
TRBV20-1	many	.	TRBJ1-1	TGCAGTGCTAGGAAAGGGGGCACTGAAGCTTTCTTT	CSARKGGTEAFF
TRBV5-1	many	.	TRBJ2-6	TGCGCCAGCAGCTTGGGACACACAAGCTCTGGGGCCAACGTCCTGACTTTC	CASSLGHTSSGANVLTF
TRBV7-2	once	.	TRBJ1-6	TGTGCCAGCAGCTTAACTGTTGGGACCCCGAGCCTCCACTTT	CASSLTVGTPSLHF
TRBV20-1	many	.	TRBJ2-7	TGCAGTGCTTCTTATTACGAGCAGTACTTC	CSASYYEQYF
TRBV7-2	many	TRBD1	TRBJ2-3	TGTGCCAGCAGCTTAGCAGGGGGCGCGGGTACGCAGTATTTT	CASSLAGGAGTQYF
TRBV28	many	TRBD1	TRBJ2-7	TGTGCCAGCAGTGCAGGGGGCCTATTGATTTACGAGCAGTACTTC	CASSAGGLLIYEQYF
TRBV6-5	.	.	TRBJ2-1	TGTGCCAGCAGTCGACGGGGCTCAGGGGAATCCTCCTACAATGATCAGTTCTTC	CASSRRGSGESSYNDQFF
TRBV5-4	many	TRBD2	TRBJ2-3	TGTGCCAGCAGCTTAGTAGCGGGACGCACAGATACGCAGTATTTT	CASSLVAGRTDTQYF
TRBV28	many	TRBD1	TRBJ2-7	TGTGCCAGCGGTAGAGGTGAGACAGGGATCCACGAGCAGTACTTC	CASGRGETGIHEQYF
TRBV15	few	.	TRBJ1-4	TGTGCCACCAGCAGAGGACAACGAAACGAAAAACTGTTTTTT	CATSRGQRNEKLFF
TRBV24-1	medium-sized	TRBD1	TRBJ1-2	TGTGCCACCAGTGAGGGCAGGGGGCAGGCTGGCTACACCTTC	CATSEGRGQAGYTF
TRBV5-1	once	.	TRBJ1-1	TGCGCCAGCAGCGTGTGGGTCATGAACACTGAAGCTTTCTTT	CASSVWVMNTEAFF
TRBV6-5	many	TRBD2	TRBJ2-5	TGTGCCAGCAGTTACGGGGGCGGGGGGGCGAAAGAGACCCAGTACTTC	CASSYGGGGAKETQYF
TRBV11-2	many	.	TRBJ1-4	TGTGCCAGCAGCCCCCGGGCAGGGGAGAGGGAAAAACTGTTTTTT	CASSPRAGEREKLFF
TRBV3-1	.	TRBD2	TRBJ2-7	TGTGCCAGCAGCCAAGATATCAGCGGGGGGGCCACCGAGCAGTACTTC	CASSQDISGGATEQYF
TRBV29-1	many	.	TRBJ1-2	TGCAGCGTTGAGTGGGGGAACTATGGCTACACCTTC	CSVEWGNYGYTF
TRBV9	many	.	TRBJ1-6	TGTGCCAGCAGCGTACCAACGCCGGGTTCACCCCTCCACTTT	CASSVPTPGSPLHF